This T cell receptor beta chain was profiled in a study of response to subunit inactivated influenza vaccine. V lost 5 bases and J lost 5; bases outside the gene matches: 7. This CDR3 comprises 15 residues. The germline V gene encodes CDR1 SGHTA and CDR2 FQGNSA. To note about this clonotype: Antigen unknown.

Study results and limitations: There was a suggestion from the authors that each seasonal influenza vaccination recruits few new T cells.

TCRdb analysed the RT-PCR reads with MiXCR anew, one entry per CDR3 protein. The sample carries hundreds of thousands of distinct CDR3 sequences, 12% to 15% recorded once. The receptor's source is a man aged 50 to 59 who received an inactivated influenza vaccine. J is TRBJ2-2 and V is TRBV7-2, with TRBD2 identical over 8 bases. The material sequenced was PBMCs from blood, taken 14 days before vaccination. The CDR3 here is CASSPAGVGTGELFF. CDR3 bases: TGTGCCAGCAGCCCAGCGGGGGTGGGGACCGGGGAGCTGTTTTTT.